The T cell receptor (beta chain) under discussion was sequenced for a study of T-cell memory formation after mild COVID-19. About the study: For the most part, TCR clusters were specific to one donor.

Ten or more counts support this clonotype. CDR1 and CDR2 (germline): MNHEY, SVGAGI. CDR3 length equals 14 residues. Deletions cut 6 bases from V and 4 bases from J, with 14 bases between. TCRdb processed the 5' RACE reads anew with MiXCR; each CDR3 protein has one entry. The table has over 350,000 distinct CDR3 sequences, about a sixth seen once. The rearrangement uses TRBV6-5 and TRBJ2-3; D is possibly TRBD1 or TRBD2 (5 bases each). Sequencing was carried out using PBMCs or a T cell subset sorted from them (not recorded which). This TCR derives from a man aged 18 to 30 who had mild COVID-19 (a few samples of this study predate the infection). Cell type and time point are not known. CDR3 residues: CASRTGQAADTQYF. CDR3 DNA sequence: TGTGCCAGCAGGACGGGGCAAGCAGCAGATACGCAGTATTTT.